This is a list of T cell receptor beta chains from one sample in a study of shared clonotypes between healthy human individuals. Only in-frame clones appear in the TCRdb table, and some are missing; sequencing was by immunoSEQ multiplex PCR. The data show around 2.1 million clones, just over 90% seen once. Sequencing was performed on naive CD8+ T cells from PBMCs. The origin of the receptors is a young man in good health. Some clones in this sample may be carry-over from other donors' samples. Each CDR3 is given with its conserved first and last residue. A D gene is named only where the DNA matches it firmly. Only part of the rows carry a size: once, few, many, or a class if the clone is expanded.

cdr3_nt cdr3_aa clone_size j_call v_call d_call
TGTGCCAGTAGTATGGGTAGTCACGGCACAGATACGCAGTATTTT CASSMGSHGTDTQYF . TRBJ2-3 TRBV19 .
TGTGCCAGTAGTATAGATCTCGATCCTACTTACAATGAGCAGTTCTTC CASSIDLDPTYNEQFF . TRBJ2-1 TRBV19 .
TGTGCCAGCAGAAAGGGCACGGCGGGAAACATTCAGTACTTC CASRKGTAGNIQYF . TRBJ2-4 TRBV27 .
TGTGCCAGCCAGGGGTTGAACACTGAAGCTTTCTTT CASQGLNTEAFF . TRBJ1-1 TRBV28 .
TGTGCCAGCAGTGCCCCCGGGACAGGGTCGAGGGAGCAGTACTTC CASSAPGTGSREQYF . TRBJ2-7 TRBV6-1 TRBD1
TGTGCCTGGAGGACCAGCGGATACAATGAGCAGTTCTTC CAWRTSGYNEQFF . TRBJ2-1 TRBV30 .
TGCGCCAGCAGCCCTGAGGAGACTATCGGGGAGCTGTTTTTT CASSPEETIGELFF once TRBJ2-2 TRBV4-3 .
TGTGCCAGCGGTCGCAACAGACCTCTGGAAGGAACCATATATTTT CASGRNRPLEGTIYF . TRBJ1-3 TRBV6-5 .
TGTGCCAGTAGTAACTACGAGGGCAGCAACTATGGCTACACCTTC CASSNYEGSNYGYTF . TRBJ1-2 TRBV19 .
TGTGCCAGCAGCTTAGATGGTCCGGCTTTCACTGAAGCTTTCTTT CASSLDGPAFTEAFF . TRBJ1-1 TRBV11-2 .
TGTGCCAGCATGACGGTGTACGGCACCGGGGAGCTGTTTTTT CASMTVYGTGELFF . TRBJ2-2 TRBV6-5 .
TGTGCCACCAGCACGGGACAGAGGATAGATGGGGCCAACGTCCTGACTTTC CATSTGQRIDGANVLTF . TRBJ2-6 TRBV15 TRBD1
TGTGCCAGCAGCTTGGAGTTTAGCGGGGGCTACAATGAGCAGTTCTTC CASSLEFSGGYNEQFF once TRBJ2-1 TRBV5-6 TRBD2
TGTGCCAGCAGTTTAGAGGGGGCTGGCGAGCAGTACTTC CASSLEGAGEQYF few TRBJ2-7 TRBV27 TRBD1
TGCGCCCCTACAAGGGGGCCGTTTAATGAAAAACTGTTTTTT CAPTRGPFNEKLFF . TRBJ1-4 TRBV10-1 TRBD1
TGTGCCAGCAGCTTCGTCGGACCGCGGCCGTACGAGCAGTACTTC CASSFVGPRPYEQYF . TRBJ2-7 TRBV5-8 .
TGTGCCAGCAGCTTTCCAGACAGGGACACAGATACGCAGTATTTT CASSFPDRDTDTQYF . TRBJ2-3 TRBV7-9 TRBD1
TGTGCCAGCAGTTACGTAGGGGACGGCTACACCTTC CASSYVGDGYTF . TRBJ1-2 TRBV6-6 .
TGTGCCAGCAGCTTCGGACTTAGGGAGGGGGAGACCCAGTACTTC CASSFGLREGETQYF once TRBJ2-5 TRBV7-9 TRBD2
TGCAGCGTCGCCGTGTCCCAAGAGACCCAGTACTTC CSVAVSQETQYF . TRBJ2-5 TRBV29-1 .
TGTGCCAGCAGTTTTTTACTAGCGGGAAATGAGCAGTTCTTC CASSFLLAGNEQFF . TRBJ2-1 TRBV27 TRBD2
TGCGCCAGCAGCTTAGCGGGTGCTAACTATGGCTACACCTTC CASSLAGANYGYTF . TRBJ1-2 TRBV5-1 .